This T cell receptor (beta chain) was observed in a study of identical twins. Study outcomes and limitations: The more abundant beta clonotypes in cord blood had fewer insertions, and memory repertoires did not show this.

With regard to this clonotype: The antigen remains unidentified.

MiXCR was run by TCRdb on the 5' RACE reads, yielding one entry per CDR3 protein. The repertoire holds 600,000 to 850,000 distinct CDR3 sequences, roughly 18% seen once, with roughly 13% in the top ten. Trimming cost V 1 base and J 3 bases, with 16 bases left between them. From germline, CDR1 is DFQATT and CDR2 SNEGSKA (reference sequence). The CDR3 has 15 amino acids. These same data were also listed under a study on T cells expressing NK-cell markers.

The sample comprised PBMCs. This TCR was recovered from a woman under 30 in good health. This rearrangement joins TRBV20-1 to TRBJ2-7; D call uncertain. The CDR3 bases are TGCAGTGCTAGAGTACATCCCGATCCCATCTACGAGCAGTACTTC. It is translated as CSARVHPDPIYEQYF.